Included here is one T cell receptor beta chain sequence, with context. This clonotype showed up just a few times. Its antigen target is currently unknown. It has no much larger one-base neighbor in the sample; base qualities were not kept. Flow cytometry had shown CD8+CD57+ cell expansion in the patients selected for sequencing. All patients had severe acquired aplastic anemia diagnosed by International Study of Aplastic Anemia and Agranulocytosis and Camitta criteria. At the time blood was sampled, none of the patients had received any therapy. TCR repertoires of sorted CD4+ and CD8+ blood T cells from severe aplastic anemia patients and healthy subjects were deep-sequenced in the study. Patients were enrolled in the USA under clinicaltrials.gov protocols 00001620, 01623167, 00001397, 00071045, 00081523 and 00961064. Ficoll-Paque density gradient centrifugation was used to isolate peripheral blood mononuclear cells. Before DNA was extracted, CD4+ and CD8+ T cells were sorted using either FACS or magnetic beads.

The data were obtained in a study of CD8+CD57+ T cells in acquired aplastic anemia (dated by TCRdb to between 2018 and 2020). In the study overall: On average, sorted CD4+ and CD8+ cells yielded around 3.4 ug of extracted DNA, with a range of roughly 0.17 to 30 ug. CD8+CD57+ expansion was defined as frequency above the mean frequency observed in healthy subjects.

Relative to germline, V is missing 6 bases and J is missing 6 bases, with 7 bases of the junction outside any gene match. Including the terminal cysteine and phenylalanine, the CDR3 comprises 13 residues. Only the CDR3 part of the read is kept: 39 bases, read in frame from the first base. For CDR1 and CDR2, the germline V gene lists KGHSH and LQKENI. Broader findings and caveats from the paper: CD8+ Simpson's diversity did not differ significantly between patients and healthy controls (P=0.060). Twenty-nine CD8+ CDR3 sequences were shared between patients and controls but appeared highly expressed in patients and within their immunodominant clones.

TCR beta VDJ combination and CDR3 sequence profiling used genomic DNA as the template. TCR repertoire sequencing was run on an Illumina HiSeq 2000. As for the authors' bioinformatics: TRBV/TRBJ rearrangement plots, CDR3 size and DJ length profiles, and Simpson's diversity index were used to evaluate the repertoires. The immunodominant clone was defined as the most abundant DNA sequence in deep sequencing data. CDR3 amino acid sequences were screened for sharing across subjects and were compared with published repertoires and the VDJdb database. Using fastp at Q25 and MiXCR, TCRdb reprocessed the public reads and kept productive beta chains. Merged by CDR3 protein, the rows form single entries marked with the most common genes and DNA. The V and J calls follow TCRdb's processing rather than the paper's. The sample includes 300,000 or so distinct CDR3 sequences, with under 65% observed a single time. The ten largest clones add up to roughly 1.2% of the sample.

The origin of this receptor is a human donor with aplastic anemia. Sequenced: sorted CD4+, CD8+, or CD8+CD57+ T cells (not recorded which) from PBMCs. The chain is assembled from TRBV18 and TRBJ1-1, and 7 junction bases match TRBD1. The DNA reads TGTGCCAGCTCCGAATCAGGGGGTGCTGAAGCTTTCTTT. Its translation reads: CASSESGGAEAFF.